This T cell receptor beta chain emerged from a study of blood T cell repertoires in COVID-19. Method: immunoSEQ multiplex PCR; TCRdb's copy keeps in-frame clones and lacks some. The sample contains roughly 380,000 clones, approximately 90% of which appear only once. Germline CDR1 is SGHRS and CDR2 is YFSETQ. V gave up 0 bases and J gave up 2 bases, with 13 bases separating them. CDR3 size: 16 residues. The receptor's source is a woman aged 40 to 50 with COVID-19, enrolled during active disease. Sequences were obtained from peripheral blood. The chain is built from TRBV5-1 and TRBJ2-3, with D uncertain. Written as DNA, the CDR3 is TGCGCCAGCAGCTTGGTATCGGTATCGAACACAGATACGCAGTATTTT. It encodes CASSLVSVSNTDTQYF.